This paragraph covers one TCR beta chain sequence. Antigen: not known. This specimen comes from a study of T cell responses to AZD1222 COVID-19 vaccine. Study overall: Second-dose recipients at about 4 or about 12 weeks were treated as one pooled group.

CDR3 size: 13 residues. The ends lost 4 bases at V and 6 bases at J; junction bases unmatched: 4. Germline assignment: CDR1 SGHVS and CDR2 FNYEAQ. TCRdb's copy holds only in-frame clones and misses some; the assay was immunoSEQ multiplex PCR. The table records about 140,000 clones, approximately 89% of them present only once. Findings and caveats of the study: Distributed over spike, vaccine-associated CD4 TCRs predominated at 160-218 and 743-854. A mostly white British donor set with more females was recruited, and clonal diversity was possibly underestimated.

The gene calls are TRBV7-6 and TRBJ2-3; TRBD1 matches at 7 bases. Sequenced material: peripheral blood, taken on day 0 of AZD1222 vaccination. The clonotype was recovered from an adult in good health. The CDR3 here is CASSSQGMDTQYF. CDR3 DNA: TGTGCCAGCAGCTCACAGGGGATGGATACGCAGTATTTT. The whole variable domain, remainder taken from reference TRBV7-6 and TRBJ2-3, is GAGVSQSPRYKVTKRGQDVALRCDPISGHVSLYWYRQALGQGPEFLTYFNYEAQQDKSGLPNDRFSAERPEGSISTLTIQRTEQRDSAMYRCASSSQGMDTQYFGPGTRLTVL.